The 9 T cell receptor beta chains below were found in one sample sequenced in a study of Ad26.COV2.S vaccination and SARS-CoV-2 variants. Libraries were prepared by immunoSEQ multiplex PCR; TCRdb keeps only in-frame clonotypes and omits some of them. This sample has roughly 350,000 clones, with around 90% found just once. Regarding treatment: some 19 received Ad26.COV2.S at low or high dose, single or two shots; five or six received placebo; per-sample allocation not given. Samples analyzed were those drawn on day 63 after the first vaccine or placebo injection. Sequencing was performed on peripheral blood, taken in a trial of Ad26.COV2.S vaccine versus placebo. The receptor set was obtained from a person between 18 and 60 years old who received the Ad26.COV2.S COVID-19 vaccine or a placebo.

V gene TRBV5-1 combines with J gene TRBJ2-2; TRBD2 might be the D (6 bases). CDR1 and CDR2 (germline): SGHRS, YFSETQ. The V gene lost 2 bases and the J gene lost 3 bases, with 11 bases spanning the gap. CDR3 length: 15 residues. CDR3 region: CASSLYRDYTGELFF. CDR3 bases: TGCGCCAGCAGCTTATACCGGGACTACACCGGGGAGCTGTTTTTT. The entire variable domain, with the rest obtained from reference TRBV5-1 and TRBJ2-2, is as follows: KAGVTQTPRYLIKTRGQQVTLSCSPISGHRSVSWYQQTPGQGLQFLFEYFSETQRNKGNFPGRFSGRQFSNSRSEMNVSTLELGDSALYLCASSLYRDYTGELFFGEGSRLTVL.

V is TRBV6-1 and J is TRBJ2-7, with D possibly TRBD2 on 6 matching bases. This CDR3 spans 15 amino acids. The V end lost 0 bases, the J end lost 0 bases, and 9 bases lay between the germline ends. Germline assignment: CDR1 MNHNS and CDR2 SASEGT. DNA of the CDR3: TGTGCCAGCAGTGAAGCAGTGGACTACTCCTACGAGCAGTACTTC. This codes for CASSEAVDYSYEQYF.

CDR3 sequence: CAWSGPSGAQETQYF. Written as DNA, the CDR3 is TGTGCCTGGAGTGGTCCTAGCGGAGCCCAAGAGACCCAGTACTTC. V is TRBV30 and J is TRBJ2-5; 7 bases are a match to TRBD2. After removal of 1 base from V and 1 base from J, the junction contained 6 bases not matched to a gene. There are 15 residues in the CDR3. Germline V gene lookup returns CDR1 GTSNPN and CDR2 SVGIG (reference sequence).

The chain joins TRBV7-3 to TRBJ2-1; D may be TRBD1 (6 bases). This CDR3 has 17 amino acids. Trimming removed 4 bases at V and 3 bases at J, with 19 bases between. In germline, CDR1 is SGHTA, CDR2 FQGTGA. The CDR3 nucleotides are TGTGCCAGCAGCTCCCGGGCCCCAGGGACAATCTACAATGAGCAGTTCTTC. Translating gives CASSSRAPGTIYNEQFF. Filled out from reference TRBV7-3 and TRBJ2-1, the complete variable domain reads GAGVSQTPSNKVTEKGKYVELRCDPISGHTALYWYRQSLGQGPEFLIYFQGTGAADDSGLPNDRFFAVRPEGSVSTLKIQRTERGDSAVYLCASSSRAPGTIYNEQFFGPGTRLTVL.

This clone came up once. This chain joins TRBV5-1 and TRBJ2-7; 8 nucleotides line up with TRBD1. J lost 2 bases, V lost 0 bases, and 13 bases had no gene match. Germline V lookup: CDR1 SGHRS, CDR2 YFSETQ. The CDR3 runs 18 residues. CDR3 loop: CASSLDGVAGTGTYEQYF. CDR3 in DNA: TGCGCCAGCAGCTTGGATGGGGTAGCCGGGACAGGAACCTACGAGCAGTACTTC.

This clone has a single count. The chain is built from TRBV7-8 and TRBJ1-5; D uncertain. Trimming removed 5 bases from V and 4 bases from J, with 9 bases in between. CDR1 SGHVS and CDR2 FQNEAQ come from the germline V gene. The CDR3 is made up of 13 amino acids. The DNA of the CDR3 is TGTGCCAGCAGCCGTTCAGGTAATCAGCCCCAGCATTTT. Translating it yields CASSRSGNQPQHF. Together with reference TRBV7-8 and TRBJ1-5, the CDR3 gives the full variable domain: GAGVSQSPRYKVAKRGQDVALRCDPISGHVSLFWYQQALGQGPEFLTYFQNEAQLDKSGLPSDRFFAERPEGSVSTLKIQRTQQEDSAVYLCASSRSGNQPQHFGDGTRLSIL.

V is TRBV2 and J is TRBJ1-2, with D perhaps matching TRBD1 (5 bases). The CDR3 sequence is 15 residues long. Germline V lookup: CDR1 SNHLY, CDR2 FYNNEI. The V gene lost 2 bases and the J gene lost 0 bases, with 10 bases spanning the gap. CDR3 nucleotides: TGTGCCAGCAGTGAAACCTCAGGGACTAACTATGGCTACACCTTC. It is translated as CASSETSGTNYGYTF.

This clone was counted a few times. The chain uses TRBV7-2 and TRBJ1-1, with D hard to call. The CDR3 spans 13 residues. The germline CDR1 and CDR2 sequences are SGHTA and FQGNSA. The ends were cut back, 5 bases at V and 10 bases at J, with 17 bases in the middle. This CDR3 reads CASSQPERDRAFF. CDR3 bases: TGTGCCAGCAGCCAGCCAGAAAGGGATCGAGCTTTCTTT.

This chain connects TRBV18 to TRBJ2-2, with D possibly matching TRBD1 (5 bases). Trimming pared 6 bases from V and 6 bases from J, leaving 14 bases between. The germline CDR1 and CDR2 sequences are KGHSH and LQKENI. This CDR3 region has 14 residues. CDR3 DNA sequence: TGTGCCAGCTCCCTCCAGGGAACCGCCGGGGAGCTGTTTTTT. Its translation is CASSLQGTAGELFF.